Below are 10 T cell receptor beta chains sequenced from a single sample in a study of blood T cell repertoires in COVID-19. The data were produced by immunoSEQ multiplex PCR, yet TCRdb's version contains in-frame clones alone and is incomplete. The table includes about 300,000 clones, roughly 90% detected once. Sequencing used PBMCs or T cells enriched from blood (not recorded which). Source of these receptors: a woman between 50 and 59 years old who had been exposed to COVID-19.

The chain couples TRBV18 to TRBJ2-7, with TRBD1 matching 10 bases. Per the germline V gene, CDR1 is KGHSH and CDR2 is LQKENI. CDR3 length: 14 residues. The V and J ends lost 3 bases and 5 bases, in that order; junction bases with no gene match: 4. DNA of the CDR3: TGTGCCAGCTCACCCGACAGGGGGCGCGACGAGCAGTACTTC. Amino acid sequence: CASSPDRGRDEQYF. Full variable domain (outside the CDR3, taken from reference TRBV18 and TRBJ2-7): NAGVMQNPRHLVRRRGQEARLRCSPMKGHSHVYWYRQLPEEGLKFMVYLQKENIIDESGMPKERFSAEFPKEGPSILRIQQVVRGDSAAYFCASSPDRGRDEQYFGPGTRLTVT.

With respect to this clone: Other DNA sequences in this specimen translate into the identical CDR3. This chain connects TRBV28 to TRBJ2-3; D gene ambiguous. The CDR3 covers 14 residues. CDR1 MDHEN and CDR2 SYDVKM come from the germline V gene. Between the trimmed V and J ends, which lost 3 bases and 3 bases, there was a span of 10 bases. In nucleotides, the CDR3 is TGTGCCAGCAGTTTCTTGAGTGGTACAGATACGCAGTATTTT. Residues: CASSFLSGTDTQYF.

Here the CDR3 DNA reads TGTGCCAGCAGCTCCTTACAGACGGCTAACTATGGCTACACCTTC. It encodes CASSSLQTANYGYTF. V and J are TRBV9 and TRBJ1-2; D call uncertain. The V gene's germline CDR1 is SGDLS and CDR2 YYNGEE. The CDR3 runs 15 residues. Trimming cost V 4 bases and J 0 bases, with 13 bases left between them.

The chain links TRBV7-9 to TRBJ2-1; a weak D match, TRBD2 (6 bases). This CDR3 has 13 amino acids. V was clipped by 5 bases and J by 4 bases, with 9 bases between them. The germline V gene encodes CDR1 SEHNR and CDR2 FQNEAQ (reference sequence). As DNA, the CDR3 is TGTGCCAGCAGCCAGGGACTTTACAATGAGCAGTTCTTC. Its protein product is CASSQGLYNEQFF.

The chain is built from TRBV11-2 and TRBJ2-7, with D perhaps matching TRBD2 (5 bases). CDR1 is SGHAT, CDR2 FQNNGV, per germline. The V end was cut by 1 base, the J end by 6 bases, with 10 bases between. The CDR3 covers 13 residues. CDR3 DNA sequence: TGTGCCAGCAGCTTAGCTCGGGGTTCCGAGCAGTACTTC. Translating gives CASSLARGSEQYF.

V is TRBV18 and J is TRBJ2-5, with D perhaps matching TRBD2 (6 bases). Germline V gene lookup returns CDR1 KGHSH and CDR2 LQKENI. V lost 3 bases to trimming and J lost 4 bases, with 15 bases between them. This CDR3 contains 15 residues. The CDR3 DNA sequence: TGTGCCAGCTCACCGGGGACTGGCCTCGGAGAGACCCAGTACTTC. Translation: CASSPGTGLGETQYF.

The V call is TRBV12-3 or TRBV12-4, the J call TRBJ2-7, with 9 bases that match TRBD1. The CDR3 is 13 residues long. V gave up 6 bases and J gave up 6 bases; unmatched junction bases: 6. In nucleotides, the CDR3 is TGTGCCAGCAGCGGGACAGGGCTGGGCGAGCAGTACTTC. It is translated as CASSGTGLGEQYF.

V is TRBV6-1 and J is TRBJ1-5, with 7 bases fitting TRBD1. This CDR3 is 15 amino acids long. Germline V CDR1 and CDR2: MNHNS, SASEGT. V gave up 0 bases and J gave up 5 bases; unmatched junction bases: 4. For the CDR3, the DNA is TGTGCCAGCAGTGAAGCGAGGGGGCAGGATCAGCCCCAGCATTTT. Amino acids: CASSEARGQDQPQHF.

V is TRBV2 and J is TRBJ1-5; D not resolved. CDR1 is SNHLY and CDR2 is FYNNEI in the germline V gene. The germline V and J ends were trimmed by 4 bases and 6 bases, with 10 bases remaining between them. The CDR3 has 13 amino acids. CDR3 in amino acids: CASSVKLGQPQHF. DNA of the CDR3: TGTGCCAGCAGTGTCAAACTTGGTCAGCCCCAGCATTTT. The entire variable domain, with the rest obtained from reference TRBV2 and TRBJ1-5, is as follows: EPEVTQTPSHQVTQMGQEVILRCVPISNHLYFYWYRQILGQKVEFLVSFYNNEISEKSEIFDDQFSVERPDGSNFTLKIRSTKLEDSAMYFCASSVKLGQPQHFGDGTRLSIL.

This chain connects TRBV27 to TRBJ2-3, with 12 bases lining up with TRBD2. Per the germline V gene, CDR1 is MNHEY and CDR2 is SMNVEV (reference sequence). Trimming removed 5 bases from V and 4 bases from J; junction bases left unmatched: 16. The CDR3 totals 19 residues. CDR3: CASSQYSGYLAGGPDTQYF. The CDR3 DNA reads TGTGCCAGCAGTCAATACAGTGGGTACCTAGCGGGGGGGCCAGATACGCAGTATTTT.